This T cell receptor (beta chain) was obtained from a study of blood T cell repertoires in COVID-19. About the study: Material from acute and convalescent COVID-19 was sourced from the United States, Italy and Spain. Sample material is recorded as cDNA or gDNA derived from T cells, B-cell-depleted T cells, or PBMCs.

Per the germline V gene, CDR1 is LNHDA and CDR2 is SQIVND (reference sequence). CDR3 length: 13 residues. V was clipped by 5 bases and J by 6 bases, with 11 bases between them. As processed by the authors: From reference gene primer amplification, estimates of nucleated cell counts were derived. Sequencing was performed with immunoSEQ multiplex PCR; in TCRdb, only in-frame clones are kept and a portion is missing. For V, J and clone size, that table is used; D and trimming come from the DNA. The sample yields 150,000 to 170,000 clones, about 73% seen once. The sequenced sample was peripheral blood. This TCR derives from an elderly man with acute or convalescent COVID-19. V and J are TRBV19 and TRBJ1-5; TRBD1 is a possible D gene (5 bases). DNA for the CDR3: TGTGCCAGTAGTCCCCAGGGACTTCAGCCCCAGCATTTT. Translating it yields CASSPQGLQPQHF.